The 10 T cell receptor beta chains below come from one sample, sequenced in a study of blood T cell repertoires in COVID-19. Measured with immunoSEQ multiplex PCR; TCRdb has only the in-frame clones, and not every one. The sample yields 260,000 or so clones, 85% seen once. The specimen was PBMCs or T cells enriched from blood (not recorded which). These receptors were collected from a woman aged 50 to 60 who had recovered from COVID-19.

The chain recombines TRBV14 with TRBJ2-5; the match to TRBD2 covers 9 bases. Trimming cost V 4 bases and J 2 bases; bases outside gene matches: 5. The CDR3 runs to 15 residues. CDR1 and CDR2 from the germline V gene are SGHDN and FVKESK. DNA for the CDR3: TGTGCCAGCAGCCGCTGGACTAGCGAGCAAGAGACCCAGTACTTC. Its translation: CASSRWTSEQETQYF.

The chain links TRBV19 to TRBJ2-7; 12 bases fit TRBD2. This CDR3 contains 16 residues. V shed 5 bases and J 7 bases; nucleotides not matched to a gene: 12. CDR1 LNHDA and CDR2 SQIVND come from the germline V gene (reference sequence). The CDR3 DNA sequence: TGTGCCAGTAGTTCCCGGACTAGCGGGATCTTTCAAGAGCAGTACTTC. Its protein is CASSSRTSGIFQEQYF.

The chain combines TRBV9 with TRBJ2-7; D is perhaps TRBD2 (6 bases). The CDR3 loop spans 13 amino acids. V was cut by 0 bases and J by 5 bases, with 9 bases left in between. From germline, CDR1 is SGDLS and CDR2 YYNGEE. CDR3 in amino acids: CASSVAGVHEQYF. In DNA form, the CDR3 reads TGTGCCAGCAGCGTAGCGGGGGTGCACGAGCAGTACTTC.

The CDR3 is CASRGQNSPLHF. The CDR3 DNA sequence: TGTGCCAGTAGGGGACAAAATTCACCCCTCCACTTT. The chain employs TRBV19 and TRBJ1-6; perhaps TRBD1 as D (6 bases). CDR1 is LNHDA and CDR2 is SQIVND in the germline V gene (reference sequence). Between the trimmed V and J ends, which lost 6 bases and 7 bases, there was a span of 7 bases. This CDR3 spans 12 amino acids. The full variable domain, its missing parts supplied by reference TRBV19 and TRBJ1-6, is DGGITQSPKYLFRKEGQNVTLSCEQNLNHDAMYWYRQDPGQGLRLIYYSQIVNDFQKGDIAEGYSVSREKKESFPLTVTSAQKNPTAFYLCASRGQNSPLHFGNGTRLTVT.

CDR3 amino acids: CASKEDRGFQPQHF. The CDR3 nucleotides are TGTGCCAGCAAGGAGGACAGGGGGTTCCAGCCCCAGCATTTT. This rearrangement joins TRBV6-6 to TRBJ1-5; 10 bases map to TRBD1. CDR3 length: 14 amino acids. Losses at the gene ends were 7 bases for V and 7 bases for J; bases not matched to a gene: 7. Germline CDR1 and CDR2: MNHNY and SVGAGI (reference sequence).

The genes are TRBV5-8 and TRBJ1-5; 7 bases are shared with TRBD1. This CDR3 has 15 amino acids. J was trimmed by 1 base and V by 5 bases; bases with no gene match: 6. The V gene's germline CDR1 is SGHTS and CDR2 YDEGEE. CDR3 sequence: CASSPGQLSNQPQHF. CDR3 in DNA: TGTGCCAGCAGTCCGGGACAGCTCAGCAATCAGCCCCAGCATTTT.

V usage is TRBV6-5 and J usage is TRBJ2-7; 8 bases match TRBD1. V gave up 0 bases and J gave up 9 bases; unmatched junction bases: 10. Germline V gives CDR1 MNHEY, CDR2 SVGAGI. The CDR3 consists of 15 residues. The DNA of the CDR3 is TGTGCCAGCAGTTACTCGTTGCAGGGGGCCTCCGCGCAGTACTTC. Encoded protein: CASSYSLQGASAQYF.

The chain couples TRBV30 to TRBJ1-3; D may be TRBD1 (6 bases). Trimming removed 5 bases at V and 0 bases at J, with 14 bases between. The CDR3 covers 15 residues. Germline values: CDR1 GTSNPN, CDR2 SVGIG (reference sequence). The CDR3 coding sequence is TGTGCCTGGGGTCAGGGGTTTGGCTCTGGAAACACCATATATTTT. Protein sequence: CAWGQGFGSGNTIYF.

This chain uses TRBV29-1 with TRBJ1-2; TRBD1 aligns across 8 bases. With 7 bases clipped from V and 0 bases from J, the junction kept 4 bases outside the gene matches. Germline lookup yields CDR1 SQVTM and CDR2 ANQGSEA. The CDR3 totals 13 residues. The CDR3 sequence is CSGGTGTNYGYTF. DNA for the CDR3: TGCAGCGGGGGGACAGGAACTAACTATGGCTACACCTTC.

This clone was seen a single time. The rearrangement uses TRBV30 and TRBJ1-5; 8 bases align to TRBD1. V was pared by 2 bases and J by 7 bases, with 7 bases of the junction left unmatched. This CDR3 has 14 amino acids. CDR1 and CDR2 (germline): GTSNPN, SVGIG (reference sequence). CDR3 in amino acids: CAWSTGQGRQPQHF. CDR3 sequence (DNA): TGTGCCTGGAGTACAGGACAGGGAAGACAGCCCCAGCATTTT.